The rows below give T cell receptor beta chains drawn from one sample of a study of T cell responses to AZD1222 COVID-19 vaccine. The repertoire was sequenced with immunoSEQ multiplex PCR; TCRdb's copy has only in-frame clones and lacks some. The table includes tens of thousands of clones, 80% to 90% detected once. Sequencing used peripheral blood, obtained 28 days after the second AZD1222 dose. The source is an adult who received the AZD1222 COVID-19 vaccine. The CDR3 runs from the conserved cysteine through the conserved F or W. The D gene is left open where the match is weak. The size entry is marked missing in some rows and otherwise reads once, few, many or a size class.

-,TRBV6-5,TRBJ1-6,-,TGTGCCAGCAGTACAGGGCTCTACGGTTCACCCCTCCACTTT,CASSTGLYGSPLHF
TRBD1,TRBV10-3,TRBJ2-1,-,TGTGCCACCTCCTTGGCGGGGACAGGGTCGCGTGAGCAGTTCTTC,CATSLAGTGSREQFF
TRBD1,TRBV7-7,TRBJ2-1,-,TGTGCCAGCAGCTCGGACAGGGCCGATGAGCAGTTCTTC,CASSSDRADEQFF
-,TRBV27,TRBJ2-5,-,TGTGCCAGCAGATACAAAGAGACCCAGTACTTC,CASRYKETQYF
TRBD1,TRBV3-1/TRBV3-2,TRBJ1-2,-,TGTGCCAGCAGCCGCCATGGACAGGGGAACGGGGACTATGGCTACACCTTC,CASSRHGQGNGDYGYTF
TRBD1,TRBV2,TRBJ2-3,-,TGTGCCAGCAGCCGACAGGGGAGCACAGATACGCAGTATTTT,CASSRQGSTDTQYF
-,TRBV5-1,TRBJ1-6,once,TGCGCCAGCAGCTTGTTTTCAGGGGCGAATAATTCACCCCTCCACTTT,CASSLFSGANNSPLHF
-,TRBV5-4,TRBJ2-3,-,TGTGCCAGCAGCCCCTCCCCGGGAGATACGCAGTATTTT,CASSPSPGDTQYF
TRBD2,TRBV12-5,TRBJ2-1,few,TGTGCTAGTGGTTTGGGTCCTAGGGAGGGGCAGTTCTTC,CASGLGPREGQFF
TRBD2,TRBV10-3,TRBJ2-7,-,TGTGCCATCAGGGGCGGGAGCTCCTACGAGCAGTACTTC,CAIRGGSSYEQYF
-,TRBV7-2,TRBJ2-5,-,TGTGCCAGCAGCTTCCGCGGAAGTTCAGAGACCCAGTACTTC,CASSFRGSSETQYF
-,TRBV9,TRBJ2-1,-,TGTGCCAGCAGCGCAGGACAGTGGCCGGGCAATGAGCAGTTCTTC,CASSAGQWPGNEQFF
-,TRBV28,TRBJ2-1,-,TGTGCCAGCAATACTATCAATGAGCAGTTCTTC,CASNTINEQFF
-,TRBV6-5,TRBJ2-3,-,TGTGCCAGCAGCATGACGGGTTCCACAGATACGCAGTATTTT,CASSMTGSTDTQYF
TRBD1,TRBV27,TRBJ2-7,-,TGTGCCAGCAGTTACACAGGGGGCCTCTCCTACGAGCAGTACTTC,CASSYTGGLSYEQYF
TRBD1,TRBV5-1,TRBJ1-3,-,TGCGCCAGCAGCCAAACGACAGGGGCTCGATCTGGAAACACCATATATTTT,CASSQTTGARSGNTIYF
-,TRBV27,TRBJ1-1,-,TGTGCCAGCAGGACGACCGAGAACACTGAAGCTTTCTTT,CASRTTENTEAFF
-,TRBV9,TRBJ1-1,-,TGTGCCAGCAGCGTAGTGGGGTCCACTGAAGCTTTCTTT,CASSVVGSTEAFF
-,TRBV5-6,TRBJ1-4,once,TGTGCCAGCAGCTCCAGGGGAAGGGACCCTAATGAAAAACTGTTTTTT,CASSSRGRDPNEKLFF
TRBD1,TRBV6-6,TRBJ1-5,-,TGTGCCAGCAGTTCGTGGACAGGGGGGGGAAATCAGCCCCAGCATTTT,CASSSWTGGGNQPQHF
-,TRBV27,TRBJ1-2,-,TGTGCCAGCAAGCCTGACGACAGCTATGGCTACACCTTC,CASKPDDSYGYTF
-,TRBV3-1/TRBV3-2,TRBJ2-7,-,TGTGCCAGCAGCCATTACGGACCATCCTACGAGCAGTACTTC,CASSHYGPSYEQYF